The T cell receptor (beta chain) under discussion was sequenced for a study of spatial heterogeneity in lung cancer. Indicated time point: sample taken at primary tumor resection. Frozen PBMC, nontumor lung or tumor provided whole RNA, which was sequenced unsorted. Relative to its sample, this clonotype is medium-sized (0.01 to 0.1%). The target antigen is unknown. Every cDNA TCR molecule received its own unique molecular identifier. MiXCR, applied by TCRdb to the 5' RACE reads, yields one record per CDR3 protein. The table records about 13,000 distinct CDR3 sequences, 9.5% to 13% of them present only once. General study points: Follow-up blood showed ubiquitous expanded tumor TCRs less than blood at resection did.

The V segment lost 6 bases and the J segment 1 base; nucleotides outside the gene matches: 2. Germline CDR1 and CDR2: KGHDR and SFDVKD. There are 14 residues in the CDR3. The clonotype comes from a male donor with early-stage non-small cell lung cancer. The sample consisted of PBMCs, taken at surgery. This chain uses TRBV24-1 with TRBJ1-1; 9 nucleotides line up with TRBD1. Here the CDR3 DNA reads TGTGCCACCAGTCCGGGACAGGGGAACACTGAAGCTTTCTTT. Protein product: CATSPGQGNTEAFF.